This T cell receptor (beta chain) was identified during a study of vaccination and CD4 T cells after COVID-19. Study-level results: The analysis of convalescent patients involved relatively few individuals and lacked early post-infection timepoints.

Germline values: CDR1 MNHNS, CDR2 SASEGT. The V gene lost 10 bases and the J gene lost 3 bases, with 7 bases spanning the gap. This CDR3 contains 12 residues. Treatment reported: approximately 9-day PBMC culture with coronavirus spike peptide pools or control peptides (ViraFEST assay). ViraFEST sequenced TCRs after peptide-pool expansion of antigen-specific T cells. The Oncomine TCR Beta short-read assay generated sequence data from the DNA of cultured CD4+ T cells. From the PCR reads, TCRdb called clonotypes with MiXCR, one entry per CDR3 protein. The sample records fewer than 15,000 distinct CDR3 sequences, roughly 53% being singletons. Only a few counts were recorded for this clonotype. Its antigen remains unidentified.

The origin of this receptor is a human donor who had recovered from COVID-19. The specimen comprised CD4+ T cells from blood, cultured in vitro, sampled before SARS-CoV-2 vaccination. The gene calls are TRBV6-1 and TRBJ1-6; D not certain. CDR3: CATRDYNSPLHF. The CDR3 DNA sequence: TGTGCCACCCGGGACTATAATTCACCCCTCCACTTT.